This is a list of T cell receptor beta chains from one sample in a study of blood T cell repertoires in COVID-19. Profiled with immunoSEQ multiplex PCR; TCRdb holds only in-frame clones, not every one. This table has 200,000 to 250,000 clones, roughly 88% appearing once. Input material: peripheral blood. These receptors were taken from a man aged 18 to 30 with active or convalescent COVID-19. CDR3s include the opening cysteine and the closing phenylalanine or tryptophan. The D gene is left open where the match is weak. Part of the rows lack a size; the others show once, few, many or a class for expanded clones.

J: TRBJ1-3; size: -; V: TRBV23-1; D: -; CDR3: CASSQSVGQTISGNTIYF; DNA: TGCGCCAGCAGTCAATCCGTTGGACAGACGATCTCTGGAAACACCATATATTTT
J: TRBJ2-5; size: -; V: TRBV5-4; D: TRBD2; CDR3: CASTTSGIRETQYF; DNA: TGTGCCAGCACCACTAGCGGGATAAGAGAGACCCAGTACTTC
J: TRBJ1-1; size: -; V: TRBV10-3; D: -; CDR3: CAISEGQWNTEAFF; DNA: TGTGCCATCAGTGAAGGACAGTGGAACACTGAAGCTTTCTTT
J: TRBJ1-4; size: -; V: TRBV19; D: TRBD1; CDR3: CASSISTGGGEKLFF; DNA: TGTGCCAGTAGTATATCGACAGGGGGCGGTGAAAAACTGTTTTTT
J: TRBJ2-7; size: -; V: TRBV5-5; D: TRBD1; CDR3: CASSLVGTETYEQYF; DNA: TGTGCCAGCAGCTTGGTGGGGACAGAGACCTACGAGCAGTACTTC
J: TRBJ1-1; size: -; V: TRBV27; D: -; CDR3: CASSPRGGNTEAFF; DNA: TGTGCCAGCAGCCCACGGGGGGGGAACACTGAAGCTTTCTTT
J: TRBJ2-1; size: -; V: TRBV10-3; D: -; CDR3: CAISESRVTDSSYNEQFF; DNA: TGTGCCATCAGTGAGTCGAGGGTTACGGACAGCTCCTACAATGAGCAGTTCTTC
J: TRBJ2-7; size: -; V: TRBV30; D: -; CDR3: CAWSVAAATGEQYF; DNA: TGTGCCTGGAGTGTGGCGGCGGCTACGGGGGAGCAGTACTTC
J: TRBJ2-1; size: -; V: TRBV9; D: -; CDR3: CASSVTVQGNYFNEQFF; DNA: TGTGCCAGCAGCGTGACCGTGCAGGGGAACTATTTTAATGAGCAGTTCTTC
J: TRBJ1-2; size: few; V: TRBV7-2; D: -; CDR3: CASSLAPRERYYGYTF; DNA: TGTGCCAGCAGCTTAGCCCCCCGGGAGCGTTACTATGGCTACACCTTC
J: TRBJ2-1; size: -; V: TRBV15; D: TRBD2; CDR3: CATSGGVAGVNEQFF; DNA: TGTGCCACCAGCGGCGGAGTAGCGGGAGTGAATGAGCAGTTCTTC
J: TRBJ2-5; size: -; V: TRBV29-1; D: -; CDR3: CSVRRQETQYF; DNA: TGCAGCGTAAGGAGACAAGAGACCCAGTACTTC
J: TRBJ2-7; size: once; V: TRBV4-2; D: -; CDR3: CASSQASVNSYEQYF; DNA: TGTGCCAGCAGCCAAGCCAGCGTCAACTCCTACGAGCAGTACTTC
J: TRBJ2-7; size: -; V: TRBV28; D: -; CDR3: CASTIKRSYEQYF; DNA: TGTGCCAGCACAATTAAGAGGTCCTACGAGCAGTACTTC
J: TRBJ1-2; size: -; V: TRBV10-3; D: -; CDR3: CAISGPRTGTKGDGYTF; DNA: TGTGCCATCAGTGGCCCTCGAACAGGGACGAAGGGCGATGGCTACACCTTC
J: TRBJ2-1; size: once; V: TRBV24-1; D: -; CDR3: CATSSYNEQFF; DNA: TGTGCCACGAGCTCCTACAATGAGCAGTTCTTC
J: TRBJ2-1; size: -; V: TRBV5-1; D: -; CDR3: CASSLDYSSYNEQFF; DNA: TGCGCCAGCAGCTTGGATTATAGCTCCTACAATGAGCAGTTCTTC
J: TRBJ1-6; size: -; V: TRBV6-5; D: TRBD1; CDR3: CASSSTGHNSPLHF; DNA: TGTGCCAGCAGTTCGACAGGGCATAATTCACCCCTCCACTTT
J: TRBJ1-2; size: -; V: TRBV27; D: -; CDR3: CASSFGRDYGYTF; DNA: TGTGCCAGCAGTTTCGGTCGCGACTATGGCTACACCTTC
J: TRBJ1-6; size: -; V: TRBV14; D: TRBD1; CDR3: CASSQELLTGESPLHF; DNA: TGTGCCAGCAGCCAAGAATTGCTGACAGGGGAATCACCCCTCCACTTT
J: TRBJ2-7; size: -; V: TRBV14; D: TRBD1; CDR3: CASSQGRDSPWPYEQYF; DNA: TGTGCCAGCAGCCAAGGACGGGACAGCCCCTGGCCCTACGAGCAGTACTTC
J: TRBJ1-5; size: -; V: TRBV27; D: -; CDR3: CASSWAGLGSNQPQHF; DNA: TGTGCCAGCAGTTGGGCGGGACTCGGGAGCAATCAGCCCCAGCATTTT
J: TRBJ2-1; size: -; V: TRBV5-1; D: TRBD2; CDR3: CASSLGGTSGVYNEQFF; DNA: TGCGCCAGCAGCTTGGGCGGGACTAGCGGGGTCTACAATGAGCAGTTCTTC
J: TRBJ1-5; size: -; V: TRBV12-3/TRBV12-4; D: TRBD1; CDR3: CASSPGTAQHF; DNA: TGTGCCAGCAGCCCTGGGACAGCCCAGCATTTT